This T cell receptor beta chain was identified in a study of blood T cell repertoires in COVID-19 (TCRdb year 2020). Some background on the complete study: Samples from collaborators originated in the United States, Italy and Spain and spanned both the acute and convalescent phases of COVID-19. The prospective study material was composed of cDNA or gDNA derived from T cells, B-cell-depleted T cells, or PBMCs. Subjects who had been exposed to COVID-19, were actively infected with it, or had recovered from it provided the deeply sampled blood TCRbeta repertoires that made up the dataset. The repertoires were made available in a free public database intended to serve as a resource for research on the immune response to SARS-CoV-2. Samples were obtained from the ongoing ImmuneRACE study (first 160 participants) and from some 1,200 subjects provided by 6 global collaborators. The sample metadata nearly always contained a de-identified subject ID, COVID-19 status, age in years and sex. Where HLA class I and class II types were available, the types were taken from metadata supplied by the sample provider, not from assay-based typing. Summary of the overall study and its limitations: Clinical and demographic metadata were provided uncurated, with the amount varying by source and participant.

In Seattle, one collaborating source enrolled patients while the infection was active and tracked those patients longitudinally over the course of disease. Whole blood was collected in K2EDTA tubes by collaborating institutions according to the institutions' own protocols. For TCRbeta analysis, collaborator samples were shipped as frozen whole blood, as isolated PBMCs, or as DNA extracted from either sample type. The immunoSEQ Assay, a bias-controlled multiplex PCR, was used to amplify TCRbeta CDR3 regions from genomic DNA. On the authors' methods: The number of nucleated cells in each sample was estimated by amplification of reference gene primers within the assay. To quantify the absolute abundance of each unique TCRbeta CDR3 rearrangement, sequence reads were collapsed and filtered. Productive Simpson clonality was computed per sample as the square root of Simpson's diversity index over productive rearrangements. TCRdb carries this immuneACCESS record with in-frame sequences only. Its versions omit some clonotypes, under half of them owing to an unresolved V gene in the studies checked, with the rest unexplained. V and J calls and clone size are as listed in that table; D and trimming were resolved from the DNA. Counted in this sample were roughly 200,000 clones; roughly 80% of them appeared once. The ten top clones hold under 7% of the sample.

V sheds 5 bases and J sheds 4 bases, leaving 15 bases between their ends. Including cysteine and phenylalanine, the CDR3 has 15 amino acids. This entry keeps only the CDR3 DNA: 45 bases, framed from base 1. CDR1 and CDR2 (SGHAT, FQNNGV) derive from the germline V gene. With respect to this clone: Its antigen has not been determined. Base qualities are not recorded, but no much larger clone differs from it by a single base.

Sequenced: peripheral blood. The TCR comes from a woman between 35 and 50 years old with COVID-19, enrolled during active disease. Recombination connected TRBV11-2 to TRBJ2-1; TRBD2 is perhaps the D gene, given 6 matching bases. Here is the DNA: TGTGCCAGCAGCCTTGGGGGGATCGTTTACAATGAGCAGTTCTTC. Translation gives CASSLGGIVYNEQFF.